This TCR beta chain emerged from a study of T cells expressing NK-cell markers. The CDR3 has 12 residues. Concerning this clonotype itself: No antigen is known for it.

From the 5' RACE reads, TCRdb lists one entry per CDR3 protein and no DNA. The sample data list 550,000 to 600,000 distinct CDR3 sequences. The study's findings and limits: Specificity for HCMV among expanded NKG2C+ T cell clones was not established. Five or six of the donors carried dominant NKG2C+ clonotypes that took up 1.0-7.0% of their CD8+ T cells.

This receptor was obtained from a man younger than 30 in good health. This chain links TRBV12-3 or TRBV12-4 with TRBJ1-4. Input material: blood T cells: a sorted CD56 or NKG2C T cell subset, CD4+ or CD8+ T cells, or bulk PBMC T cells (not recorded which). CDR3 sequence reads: CASSARGGKLFF.